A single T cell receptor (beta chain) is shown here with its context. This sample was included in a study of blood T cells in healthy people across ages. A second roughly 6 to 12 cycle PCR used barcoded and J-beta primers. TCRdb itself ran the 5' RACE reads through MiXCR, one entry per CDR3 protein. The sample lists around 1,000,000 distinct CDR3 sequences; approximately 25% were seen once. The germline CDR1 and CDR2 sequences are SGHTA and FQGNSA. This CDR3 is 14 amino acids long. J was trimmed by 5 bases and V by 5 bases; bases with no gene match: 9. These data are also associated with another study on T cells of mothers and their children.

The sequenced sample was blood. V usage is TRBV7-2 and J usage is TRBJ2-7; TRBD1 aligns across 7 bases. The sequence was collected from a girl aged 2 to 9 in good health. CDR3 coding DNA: TGTGCCAGCAGCCTATGGGACAGCTTGGACGAGCAGTACTTC. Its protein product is CASSLWDSLDEQYF. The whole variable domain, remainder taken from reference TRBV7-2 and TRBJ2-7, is GAGVSQSPSNKVTEKGKDVELRCDPISGHTALYWYRQSLGQGLEFLIYFQGNSAPDKSGLPSDRFSAERTGGSVSTLTIQRTQQEDSAVYLCASSLWDSLDEQYFGPGTRLTVT.